The 5 T cell receptor beta chains below all came from one sample that was sequenced in a study of identical twins. MiXCR was run by TCRdb on the 5' RACE reads, yielding one entry per CDR3 protein. Of about 300,000 distinct CDR3 sequences detected, approximately 13% appear once; the ten largest clones hold around 7.8%. In addition, the sample was reused for a study of yellow fever vaccine responses in identical twins.

The sequencing sample was made of CD8+ T cells sorted from blood. These receptors all stem from a woman younger than 35 in good health.

The sample holds a few counts of this clonotype. This chain connects TRBV4-1 to TRBJ2-1; D ambiguous. The CDR3 spans 16 residues. CDR1 and CDR2 from the germline V gene are MGHRA and YSYEKL. Trimming pared 1 base from V and 2 bases from J, leaving 12 bases between. Here the CDR3 DNA reads TGCGCCAGCAGCCAAGTGGTTAGCCCCACCTACAATGAGCAGTTCTTC. It specifies CASSQVVSPTYNEQFF.

The chain couples TRBV20-1 to TRBJ1-1, with 8 bases identical to TRBD1. The V segment lost 4 bases and the J segment 3 bases; nucleotides outside the gene matches: 4. The CDR3 runs to 13 residues. Germline V gives CDR1 DFQATT, CDR2 SNEGSKA (reference sequence). CDR3 coding DNA: TGCAGTGCTAACGGACAGGGTCACACTGAAGCTTTCTTT. As protein: CSANGQGHTEAFF.

This clonotype was observed many times. This sequence joins TRBV12-3 or TRBV12-4 and TRBJ1-5; TRBD1 might be the D (6 bases). CDR3 length: 11 amino acids. V shed 4 bases and J shed 9 bases, with 7 bases lying between them. The CDR3 region is CASSSTGPQHF. CDR3 nucleotides: TGTGCCAGCAGTTCGACAGGGCCCCAGCATTTT.

The chain carries TRBV5-6 and TRBJ2-7; 10 bases line up with TRBD2. CDR1 and CDR2 from the germline V gene are SGHDT and YYEEEE. V was pared by 3 bases and J by 1 base, with 7 bases of the junction left unmatched. The CDR3 consists of 16 residues. CDR3 residues: CASSSEAGGVSYEQYF. The CDR3 DNA follows: TGTGCCAGCAGCTCGGAAGCGGGAGGGGTATCCTACGAGCAGTACTTC.

The rearrangement uses TRBV20-1 and TRBJ1-4; D call uncertain. The CDR3 is 13 amino acids. V was cut by 7 bases and J by 6 bases, with 15 bases left in between. Germline lookup yields CDR1 DFQATT and CDR2 SNEGSKA (reference sequence). The CDR3 DNA reads TGCAGTGGACGGGAGAAGGAATATGAAAAACTGTTTTTT. Translated, it gives CSGREKEYEKLFF.